This T cell receptor beta chain comes out of a study of cytomegalovirus exposure and HLA in healthy donors. Whole-study findings and limits: The authors judged a highly shared variant cluster likely a sequencing artifact.

Details on this clone: What it recognizes is unknown.

PCR primers comprised 60 Vbeta and 13 Jbeta primers. The assay was immunoSEQ multiplex PCR, and TCRdb's table has in-frame clones only and misses some. The sample contains some 100,000 clones, approximately 70% of which appear only once. Germline CDR1 MDHEN, CDR2 SYDVKM. This CDR3 is built from 14 residues. V lost 2 bases, J lost 1 base, and 8 bases lay in between. Sequenced sample: PBMCs. This sequence was found in a woman aged 18-30 years in good health and CMV-seropositive. The chain recombines TRBV28 with TRBJ1-1, with a weak D call TRBD1 (6 bases). The CDR3 is CASSLPTGNTEAFF. The CDR3 DNA sequence: TGTGCCAGCAGTTTACCGACAGGGAACACTGAAGCTTTCTTT.